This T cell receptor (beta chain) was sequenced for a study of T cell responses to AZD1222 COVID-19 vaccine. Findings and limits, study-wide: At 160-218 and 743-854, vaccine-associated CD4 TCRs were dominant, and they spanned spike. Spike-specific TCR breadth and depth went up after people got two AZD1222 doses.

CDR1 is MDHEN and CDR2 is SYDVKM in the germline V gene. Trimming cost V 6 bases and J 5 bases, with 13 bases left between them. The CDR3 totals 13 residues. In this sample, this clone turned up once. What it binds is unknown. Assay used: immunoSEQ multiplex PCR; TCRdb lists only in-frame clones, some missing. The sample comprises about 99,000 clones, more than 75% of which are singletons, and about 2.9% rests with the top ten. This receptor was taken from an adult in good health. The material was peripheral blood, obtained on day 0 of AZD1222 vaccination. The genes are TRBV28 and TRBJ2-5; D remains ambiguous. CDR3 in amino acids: CASRLVAQETQYF. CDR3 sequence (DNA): TGTGCCAGCAGGTTAGTCGCCCAGGAGACCCAGTACTTC.